This T cell receptor (beta chain) came from a study of blood T cell repertoires in COVID-19. About the research overall: Both acute and convalescent COVID-19 samples were obtained from the United States, Italy and Spain.

Using immunoSEQ multiplex PCR, the repertoire was profiled, and TCRdb retains in-frame clones only, with some absent. Of about 470,000 clones in the sample, roughly nine tenths are singletons; the top ten hold under 0.85%. The CDR3 sequence is 14 residues long. The V gene lost 4 bases and the J gene lost 3 bases, with 13 bases spanning the gap. The germline gives CDR1 SGHRS, CDR2 YFSETQ. Sequences were obtained from PBMCs or T cells enriched from blood (not recorded which). This chain connects TRBV5-1 to TRBJ1-1; possibly TRBD1 for D (5 bases). The sequence came from a woman under 30 who had recovered from COVID-19. The CDR3 DNA is TGCGCCAGCAGCGAGTGGGGCGGACACACTGAAGCTTTCTTT. Translation gives CASSEWGGHTEAFF.